Listed below are T cell receptor beta chains from one sample, sequenced in a study of cytomegalovirus exposure and HLA in healthy donors. Measured with immunoSEQ multiplex PCR; TCRdb has only the in-frame clones, and not every one. The repertoire holds over 200,000 clones, around 70% seen once, with less than 3% in the top ten. Sequencing was performed on PBMCs. Receptors originate from a man between 35 and 55 years old in good health and CMV-seropositive. CDR3s include the opening cysteine and the closing phenylalanine or tryptophan. Each record gives: clone size, V gene, J gene, D gene, CDR3 DNA, CDR3 protein. D genes are given only for firm matches. The size entry is marked missing in some rows and otherwise reads once, few, many or a size class.

abundance: .
v_gene: TRBV5-6
j_gene: TRBJ1-6
d_gene: .
CDR3nt: TGTGCCAGCAATTCGAGGTGGTCACCCCTCCACTTT
CDR3aa: CASNSRWSPLHF

abundance: once
v_gene: TRBV19
j_gene: TRBJ1-2
d_gene: TRBD1
CDR3nt: TGTGCCAGTAGTGCCTCGGGACAGAGAGACTATGGCTACACCTTC
CDR3aa: CASSASGQRDYGYTF

abundance: .
v_gene: TRBV11-1
j_gene: TRBJ2-1
d_gene: .
CDR3nt: TGTGCCAGCAGCTTAGTCGACGGGAATGAGCAGTTCTTC
CDR3aa: CASSLVDGNEQFF

abundance: .
v_gene: TRBV5-1
j_gene: TRBJ2-7
d_gene: .
CDR3nt: TGCGCCAGCAGCTTCGGTCAGGGCTCCTACGAGCAGTACTTC
CDR3aa: CASSFGQGSYEQYF

abundance: .
v_gene: TRBV5-4
j_gene: TRBJ2-7
d_gene: TRBD2
CDR3nt: TGTGCCAGCAGCTTTAGCGGGGGCTCCTACGAGCAGTACTTC
CDR3aa: CASSFSGGSYEQYF

abundance: once
v_gene: TRBV7-9
j_gene: TRBJ1-1
d_gene: .
CDR3nt: TGTGCCAGCAGCCCACTAAACGGGGGAGCTTTCTTT
CDR3aa: CASSPLNGGAFF

abundance: .
v_gene: TRBV5-6
j_gene: TRBJ1-2
d_gene: .
CDR3nt: TGTGCCAGCAGCTTTGGGGCAGACTACACCTTC
CDR3aa: CASSFGADYTF

abundance: few
v_gene: TRBV9
j_gene: TRBJ2-3
d_gene: TRBD2
CDR3nt: TGTGCCAGCAGCGTAACCGGGGGGGCAGCTACGCAGTATTTT
CDR3aa: CASSVTGGAATQYF

abundance: .
v_gene: TRBV6-6
j_gene: TRBJ2-3
d_gene: .
CDR3nt: TGTGCCAGCAGTTATAGTGGAGCTAACACAGATACGCAGTATTTT
CDR3aa: CASSYSGANTDTQYF

abundance: many
v_gene: TRBV6-4
j_gene: TRBJ2-3
d_gene: TRBD1
CDR3nt: TGTGCCAGCACCCCGGGACAGGTTCTTTCAGATACGCAGTATTTT
CDR3aa: CASTPGQVLSDTQYF

abundance: .
v_gene: TRBV7-3
j_gene: TRBJ2-5
d_gene: TRBD2
CDR3nt: TGTGCCAGCAGCCAGCGGGGCAATGGCTGGGAGACCCAGTACTTC
CDR3aa: CASSQRGNGWETQYF

abundance: few
v_gene: TRBV5-1
j_gene: TRBJ1-3
d_gene: TRBD1
CDR3nt: TGCGCCAGCACCCCCGGGACAGATGGAAACACCATATATTTT
CDR3aa: CASTPGTDGNTIYF

abundance: .
v_gene: TRBV6-1
j_gene: TRBJ2-7
d_gene: TRBD1
CDR3nt: TGTGCCAGCAGTACGGACAGGGGTTACGAGCAGTACTTC
CDR3aa: CASSTDRGYEQYF

abundance: .
v_gene: TRBV7-2
j_gene: TRBJ2-7
d_gene: TRBD2
CDR3nt: TGTGCCAGCAGCTTAAACCGAGCGGGGAGCGAGCAGTACTTC
CDR3aa: CASSLNRAGSEQYF

abundance: few
v_gene: TRBV9
j_gene: TRBJ1-6
d_gene: TRBD1
CDR3nt: TGTGCCAGCAGCCCCGGGACAGGGTATTCACCCCTCCACTTT
CDR3aa: CASSPGTGYSPLHF

abundance: once
v_gene: TRBV5-1
j_gene: TRBJ1-3
d_gene: TRBD1
CDR3nt: TGCGCCAGCAGCTGGGACAGCGGTAAAAACACCATATATTTT
CDR3aa: CASSWDSGKNTIYF

abundance: .
v_gene: TRBV21-1
j_gene: TRBJ1-3
d_gene: .
CDR3nt: TGTGCCAGCAGCAGAGAGGGGGACAGGGTAATGGTCGGAAACACCATATATTTT
CDR3aa: CASSREGDRVMVGNTIYF

abundance: .
v_gene: TRBV7-2
j_gene: TRBJ1-1
d_gene: TRBD1
CDR3nt: TGTGCCAGCAGCTTAGCGCAGGGGGCACGCACTGAAGCTTTCTTT
CDR3aa: CASSLAQGARTEAFF

abundance: .
v_gene: TRBV9
j_gene: TRBJ2-3
d_gene: TRBD2
CDR3nt: TGTGCCAGCAGCCATAGTCCTAGCGGGGGGGCCGGAGATACGCAGTATTTT
CDR3aa: CASSHSPSGGAGDTQYF

abundance: .
v_gene: TRBV28
j_gene: TRBJ2-4
d_gene: .
CDR3nt: TGTGCCAGCAGTTTCAACACAGTAGCCAAAAACATTCAGTACTTC
CDR3aa: CASSFNTVAKNIQYF

abundance: .
v_gene: TRBV5-1
j_gene: TRBJ1-1
d_gene: .
CDR3nt: TGCGCCAGCAGCTTGGGGGGAGGGGCCCGGAAAGCTTTCTTT
CDR3aa: CASSLGGGARKAFF

abundance: .
v_gene: TRBV5-1
j_gene: TRBJ1-2
d_gene: .
CDR3nt: TGCGCCAGCAGCTTCGGTAGTGAGGGCTACACCTTC
CDR3aa: CASSFGSEGYTF

abundance: .
v_gene: TRBV25-1
j_gene: TRBJ2-7
d_gene: .
CDR3nt: TGTGCCAGCAGTGAATCTAGGGTCGGGAGCTACGAGCAGTACTTC
CDR3aa: CASSESRVGSYEQYF

abundance: .
v_gene: TRBV7-2
j_gene: TRBJ1-1
d_gene: .
CDR3nt: TGTGCCAGCAGCTTCCAGGGTTATATGAACACTGAAGCTTTCTTT
CDR3aa: CASSFQGYMNTEAFF

abundance: .
v_gene: TRBV28
j_gene: TRBJ1-5
d_gene: TRBD1
CDR3nt: TGTGCCAGCAGTTTACAAGGGGGACAGGGGCAGCCCCAGCATTTT
CDR3aa: CASSLQGGQGQPQHF

abundance: .
v_gene: TRBV6-5
j_gene: TRBJ1-3
d_gene: .
CDR3nt: TGTGCCAGCCTACCCTCTGGAAACACCATATATTTT
CDR3aa: CASLPSGNTIYF

abundance: once
v_gene: TRBV28
j_gene: TRBJ1-2
d_gene: TRBD1
CDR3nt: TGTGCCAGCAGACCTTTGGGACAGCGTACAATCTATGGCTACACCTTC
CDR3aa: CASRPLGQRTIYGYTF

abundance: .
v_gene: TRBV10-3
j_gene: TRBJ2-2
d_gene: .
CDR3nt: TGTGCCATCAGGGGGGGTCGAGACACCGGGGAGCTGTTTTTT
CDR3aa: CAIRGGRDTGELFF

abundance: .
v_gene: TRBV6-1
j_gene: TRBJ1-5
d_gene: .
CDR3nt: TGTGCCAGCAGTTCCGACTTTAGCACCCAGCATTTT
CDR3aa: CASSSDFSTQHF

abundance: few
v_gene: TRBV5-1
j_gene: TRBJ1-5
d_gene: TRBD1
CDR3nt: TGCGCCAGCAGAAAGGAACCAGGGGGCGAGTCTCAGCCCCAGCATTTT
CDR3aa: CASRKEPGGESQPQHF

abundance: .
v_gene: TRBV27
j_gene: TRBJ2-7
d_gene: TRBD1
CDR3nt: TGTGCCAGCAGTTTGAGGCAGGGGGCGGGTGAGCAGTACTTC
CDR3aa: CASSLRQGAGEQYF

abundance: few
v_gene: TRBV5-1
j_gene: TRBJ2-1
d_gene: .
CDR3nt: TGCGCCAGTGCGCGGGCGGGCGAACGGGGGAATGAGCAGTTCTTC
CDR3aa: CASARAGERGNEQFF

abundance: .
v_gene: TRBV7-3
j_gene: TRBJ2-2
d_gene: TRBD1
CDR3nt: TGTGCCAGCAGCGCTCCCGGGACAGGGTTCGGGGAGCTGTTTTTT
CDR3aa: CASSAPGTGFGELFF

abundance: few
v_gene: TRBV7-2
j_gene: TRBJ2-5
d_gene: .
CDR3nt: TGTGCCAGCAGCCCTTGGGGCAGCGAAGAGACCCAGTACTTC
CDR3aa: CASSPWGSEETQYF

abundance: .
v_gene: TRBV9
j_gene: TRBJ1-4
d_gene: .
CDR3nt: TGTGCCAGCAGCGTAGATTCTCATTCGGTGAATGAAAAACTGTTTTTT
CDR3aa: CASSVDSHSVNEKLFF

abundance: few
v_gene: TRBV4-2
j_gene: TRBJ2-1
d_gene: TRBD1
CDR3nt: TGTGCCAGCAGCCACTTGACAGGGGGGAACAATGAGCAGTTCTTC
CDR3aa: CASSHLTGGNNEQFF

abundance: .
v_gene: TRBV2
j_gene: TRBJ1-1
d_gene: .
CDR3nt: TGTGCCAGCAGTGGATTTGGCAGTGAGAACACTGAAGCTTTCTTT
CDR3aa: CASSGFGSENTEAFF

abundance: few
v_gene: TRBV6-5
j_gene: TRBJ1-3
d_gene: TRBD1
CDR3nt: TGTGCCAGCAGCCCCCAGGGGGGCTCTGGAAACACCATATATTTT
CDR3aa: CASSPQGGSGNTIYF

abundance: .
v_gene: TRBV27
j_gene: TRBJ1-2
d_gene: TRBD1
CDR3nt: TGTGCCAGCAGGCGGGACAGGGACTATGGCTACACCTTC
CDR3aa: CASRRDRDYGYTF

abundance: .
v_gene: TRBV14
j_gene: TRBJ1-2
d_gene: TRBD1
CDR3nt: TGTGCCAGCAGCCAAGTCGGGACAGCGTATGGCTACACCTTC
CDR3aa: CASSQVGTAYGYTF

abundance: once
v_gene: TRBV18
j_gene: TRBJ1-1
d_gene: .
CDR3nt: TGTGCCAGCTCACGCACGACAAGTTCTTTGAACACTGAAGCTTTCTTT
CDR3aa: CASSRTTSSLNTEAFF

abundance: .
v_gene: TRBV7-2
j_gene: TRBJ2-3
d_gene: .
CDR3nt: TGTGCCAGCAGCCAAGCGTACAAGACAGATACGCAGTATTTT
CDR3aa: CASSQAYKTDTQYF

abundance: few
v_gene: TRBV28
j_gene: TRBJ2-7
d_gene: .
CDR3nt: TGTGCCAGCAGTTTATCGGCGGGATCCTACGAGCAGTACTTC
CDR3aa: CASSLSAGSYEQYF

abundance: once
v_gene: TRBV12-5
j_gene: TRBJ1-1
d_gene: TRBD1
CDR3nt: TGTGCTAGTGGTTTGGGGGGACAGGCTTTCTTT
CDR3aa: CASGLGGQAFF

abundance: .
v_gene: TRBV5-1
j_gene: TRBJ2-3
d_gene: TRBD2
CDR3nt: TGCGCCAGCAGCGCCCGTGGGGGGGGAGGCACAGATACGCAGTATTTT
CDR3aa: CASSARGGGGTDTQYF

abundance: .
v_gene: TRBV6-5
j_gene: TRBJ2-7
d_gene: TRBD1
CDR3nt: TGTGCCAGCAGAGTAACAGGGGAGTCCTACGAGCAGTACTTC
CDR3aa: CASRVTGESYEQYF

abundance: .
v_gene: TRBV4-1
j_gene: TRBJ1-1
d_gene: .
CDR3nt: TGCGCCAGCAGCCAGTGGGGGCGGAGTCGGGACACTGAAGCTTTCTTT
CDR3aa: CASSQWGRSRDTEAFF

abundance: .
v_gene: TRBV5-6
j_gene: TRBJ2-3
d_gene: TRBD2
CDR3nt: TGTGCCAGCAGGACTAGCGGGGGGGCTACAGATACGCAGTATTTT
CDR3aa: CASRTSGGATDTQYF

abundance: .
v_gene: TRBV28
j_gene: TRBJ1-3
d_gene: .
CDR3nt: TGTGCCAGCAGCCATGGCACAGGGTCTGGAAACACCATATATTTT
CDR3aa: CASSHGTGSGNTIYF

abundance: .
v_gene: TRBV6-5
j_gene: TRBJ1-2
d_gene: .
CDR3nt: TGTGCCAGCAGCCCTTTGGCGAGGGCTGGCGGCTACACCTTC
CDR3aa: CASSPLARAGGYTF

abundance: .
v_gene: TRBV9
j_gene: TRBJ2-5
d_gene: TRBD1
CDR3nt: TGTGCCAGCAGCGTCGGACAGGAGGTAATCGGGGAGACCCAGTACTTC
CDR3aa: CASSVGQEVIGETQYF

abundance: .
v_gene: TRBV19
j_gene: TRBJ2-7
d_gene: .
CDR3nt: TGTGCCAGTAGTATATGGGGAGACGGTTCCTACGAGCAGTACTTC
CDR3aa: CASSIWGDGSYEQYF

abundance: few
v_gene: TRBV2
j_gene: TRBJ1-2
d_gene: TRBD1
CDR3nt: TGTGCCAGCAGCGGGGGGACAGGGGCTAACTATGGCTACACCTTC
CDR3aa: CASSGGTGANYGYTF

abundance: few
v_gene: TRBV5-1
j_gene: TRBJ2-1
d_gene: .
CDR3nt: TGCGCCAGCAGCAGGTGGACAGTCTACAATGAGCAGTTCTTC
CDR3aa: CASSRWTVYNEQFF

abundance: .
v_gene: TRBV2
j_gene: TRBJ2-5
d_gene: .
CDR3nt: TGTGCCAGCCACAGCATCCAAGAGACCCAGTACTTC
CDR3aa: CASHSIQETQYF

abundance: .
v_gene: TRBV6-1
j_gene: TRBJ1-4
d_gene: TRBD1
CDR3nt: TGTGCCATTAGGGGGACAGGGGATGAAAAACTGTTTTTT
CDR3aa: CAIRGTGDEKLFF

abundance: .
v_gene: TRBV11-2
j_gene: TRBJ2-3
d_gene: TRBD1
CDR3nt: TGTGCCAGCAGCCGCCGGGGACAGGGGCCGTTGGATACGCAGTATTTT
CDR3aa: CASSRRGQGPLDTQYF